These T cell receptor beta chains were read from a single sample in a study of T cell responses to AZD1222 COVID-19 vaccine. The repertoire was sequenced with immunoSEQ multiplex PCR; TCRdb's copy has only in-frame clones and lacks some. This sample has 150,000 or so clones, with around four fifths found just once. Source: peripheral blood, taken on day 0 of MenACWY control vaccination. The origin of the receptors is an adult in good health. Both conserved end residues are part of each CDR3. A D gene is named only where the DNA matches it firmly. Clone size is stated in some rows and not others, as once, few, many or a class when expanded.

>once|TRBV19|TRBD1|TRBJ1-4
TGTGCCAGTAGTCCCTGGACAGGGAATAATGAAAAACTGTTTTTT
CASSPWTGNNEKLFF
>.|TRBV11-2|TRBD1|TRBJ1-2
TGTGCCAGCAGACGGGACAGCCTTAACTATGGCTACACCTTC
CASRRDSLNYGYTF
>.|TRBV18|.|TRBJ1-6
TGTGCCAGCTCACCGTCAGGGAGGTCACCCCTCCACTTT
CASSPSGRSPLHF
>.|TRBV5-4|.|TRBJ1-2
TGTGCCAGCAGCTTGGCTGGTGCGGATGGCTACACCTTC
CASSLAGADGYTF
>.|TRBV25-1|.|TRBJ2-2
TGTGCCAGCAGTCCGACAGGCGGTAGGACCGGGGAGCTGTTTTTT
CASSPTGGRTGELFF
>.|TRBV6-2/TRBV6-3|.|TRBJ2-5
TGTGCCAGCAGTTACTCGTTAGGCGGGAACCAAGAGACCCAGTACTTC
CASSYSLGGNQETQYF
>.|TRBV7-6|TRBD2|TRBJ2-3
TGTGCCAGCAGCTCCCCCCTGGGGGGGACAGATACGCAGTATTTT
CASSSPLGGTDTQYF
>.|TRBV19|.|TRBJ1-6
TGTGCCAGTGAGAGGACACTAGGAAATTCACCCCTCCACTTT
CASERTLGNSPLHF
>.|TRBV19|TRBD2|TRBJ2-3
TGTGCCAGTAGTATAAGGTTGGGAGTAGCGGGGGGCTCCCGTCGAGGAGATACGCAGTATTTT
CASSIRLGVAGGSRRGDTQYF
>.|TRBV3-1/TRBV3-2|TRBD2|TRBJ2-1
TGTGCCAGCAGCAACCTAGCGGGGGGGCGGAATGAGCAGTTCTTC
CASSNLAGGRNEQFF
>.|TRBV5-1|TRBD1|TRBJ1-2
TGCGCCAGCAGCTTGGTGGCAGGGGGATTAGAAGGCTACACCTTC
CASSLVAGGLEGYTF
>.|TRBV18|TRBD1|TRBJ1-4
TGTGCCAGCTCACTCCGACAGGGCCGTAATGAAAAACTGTTTTTT
CASSLRQGRNEKLFF
>many|TRBV4-1|TRBD1|TRBJ2-7
TGCGCCAGCAGCCAAGTGCGGAACCCCAACAGGGGCCCGAGCTCCTACGAGCAGTACTTC
CASSQVRNPNRGPSSYEQYF
>.|TRBV7-3|TRBD2|TRBJ2-6
TGTGCCAGCAGTACGGGGACTACCTCTGGGGCCAACGTCCTGACTTTC
CASSTGTTSGANVLTF
>.|TRBV27|TRBD1|TRBJ1-2
TGTGCCAGCGGACAGGGGTCTGGCTACACCTTC
CASGQGSGYTF
>.|TRBV5-4|.|TRBJ1-1
TGTGCCAGCAGCTCCCAAGGCACTGAAGCTTTCTTT
CASSSQGTEAFF
>once|TRBV5-1|.|TRBJ2-2
TGCGCCAGCGGAATAGGATTCACCGGGGAGCTGTTTTTT
CASGIGFTGELFF
>.|TRBV14|TRBD1|TRBJ1-6
TGTGCCAGCAGCCAAGGAGGGGGACAGGGGGCCGTTTTACCCCTCCACTTT
CASSQGGGQGAVLPLHF
>.|TRBV7-9|TRBD2|TRBJ2-3
TGTGCCAGCAGCACCTCTAGCGGGGTTTCGGATACGCAGTATTTT
CASSTSSGVSDTQYF
>.|TRBV20-1|.|TRBJ2-3
TGCAGTGCTAGTGTACTAGTAGCGCAGTATTTT
CSASVLVAQYF
>.|TRBV11-2|.|TRBJ1-2
TGTGCCAGCAGCTTAGCCGGGCTGGACGGCTACACCTTC
CASSLAGLDGYTF
>.|TRBV27|.|TRBJ1-5
TGTGCCAGCAACTCGGCAGGGGAGCCCCAGCATTTT
CASNSAGEPQHF
>.|TRBV2|.|TRBJ1-5
TGTGCCAGCAGTGAAGCGGACCAGGATCCCCGTCAGCCCCAGCATTTT
CASSEADQDPRQPQHF
>.|TRBV15|.|TRBJ1-2
TGTGCCACCAGACGACAGCAAGCTAACTATGGCTACACCTTC
CATRRQQANYGYTF
>.|TRBV4-1|TRBD1|TRBJ1-6
TGCGCCAGCAGCCAAGAAGGGTCCGGGACAGCTTCACCCCTCCACTTT
CASSQEGSGTASPLHF
>.|TRBV27|.|TRBJ1-4
TGTGCCAGCTCCCCAACAGTAACTAATGAAAAACTGTTTTTT
CASSPTVTNEKLFF
>.|TRBV10-1|TRBD1|TRBJ1-5
TGCGCCAGCCCCCGACAGGGATTTTCTATTGGCAATCAGCCCCAGCATTTT
CASPRQGFSIGNQPQHF
>once|TRBV9|TRBD2|TRBJ2-3
TGTGCCAGCAGCGTTTTAGCGGGGTTAAGCACAGATACGCAGTATTTT
CASSVLAGLSTDTQYF
>.|TRBV5-4|TRBD1|TRBJ1-2
TGTGCCAGCAGCTTGTGGGGGGACAGGGTGATAGGTGGCTACACCTTC
CASSLWGDRVIGGYTF
>.|TRBV4-1|.|TRBJ1-2
TGCGCCAGCAGCCAAGGGGAGTCCTTTAACTATGGCTACACCTTC
CASSQGESFNYGYTF
>.|TRBV7-9|TRBD1|TRBJ2-5
TGTGCCAGCAGCTCGGGACAGGGATTGGAGACCCAGTACTTC
CASSSGQGLETQYF
>.|TRBV7-9|.|TRBJ1-5
TGTGCCAGCAGCTTAGGTTCGGGGGAACAGCCCCAGCATTTT
CASSLGSGEQPQHF
>.|TRBV29-1|TRBD2|TRBJ2-1
TGCAGCGTTGAACCTCCGGGACTAGCGAGGAATGAGCAGTTCTTC
CSVEPPGLARNEQFF
>.|TRBV11-3|TRBD1|TRBJ2-5
TGTGCCAGCAGCCCACAGGGGTCGGTTGAGACCCAGTACTTC
CASSPQGSVETQYF
>.|TRBV20-1|.|TRBJ1-1
TGCAGTGCTAGAGTGAACACTGAAGCTTTCTTT
CSARVNTEAFF
>once|TRBV18|.|TRBJ1-1
TGTGCCAGCTCACCGGGTCCGACCGGAGCTTTCTTT
CASSPGPTGAFF
>.|TRBV30|TRBD1|TRBJ1-3
TGTGCCCAACAGGGGGCCAGCTCTGGAAACACCATATATTTT
CAQQGASSGNTIYF
>few|TRBV28|.|TRBJ1-4
TGTGCCAGCAGTTTAGATATGGCAGATAAACTGTTTTTT
CASSLDMADKLFF
>once|TRBV5-8|.|TRBJ1-5
TGTGCCAGCAGCGTGGGCCCAATTAATCAGCCCCAGCATTTT
CASSVGPINQPQHF
>.|TRBV7-2|.|TRBJ2-3
TGTGCCAGCAGCCCGACTAGTTTGAGCACAGATACGCAGTATTTT
CASSPTSLSTDTQYF
>.|TRBV9|.|TRBJ2-7
TGTGCCAGCAGCGTAGTAGAAGAGGGGGACTACCCCTCCTACGAGCAGTACTTC
CASSVVEEGDYPSYEQYF
>.|TRBV14|.|TRBJ2-3
TGTGCCAGCAGCCAACCCCCGAAGGTCGAAGACACAGATACGCAGTATTTT
CASSQPPKVEDTDTQYF
>.|TRBV6-1|TRBD2|TRBJ2-5
TGTGCCAGCAGTGAACCTCCAGGACTAGAGCAAGAGACCCAGTACTTC
CASSEPPGLEQETQYF
>few|TRBV24-1|TRBD2|TRBJ2-7
TGTGCCCCAACTCTGGACAGCCCAGCGGGAGTCTACGAGCAGTACTTC
CAPTLDSPAGVYEQYF
>.|TRBV9|TRBD1|TRBJ2-5
TGTGCCAGCAGCGTTAGAGGGGACAGGGAGACCCAGTACTTC
CASSVRGDRETQYF
>once|TRBV27|.|TRBJ2-2
TGTGCCAGCAGTTGGCGGGGCCCGAACACCGGGGAGCTGTTTTTT
CASSWRGPNTGELFF
>few|TRBV27|.|TRBJ2-1
TGTGCCAGCAGTTTATCGAGAGCAGGTGAGCAGTTCTTC
CASSLSRAGEQFF
>.|TRBV19|.|TRBJ2-4
TGTGCCAGTAGTATCCAAATCCGGGCCCCTGAGGACATTCAGTACTTC
CASSIQIRAPEDIQYF
>.|TRBV5-6|.|TRBJ1-2
TGTGCCAGCAGCTTGGACGCCAGGGCCTTCTATGGCTACACCTTC
CASSLDARAFYGYTF
>.|TRBV4-1|.|TRBJ2-3
TGCGCCAGCAGCCCGCAACCCACAGGGTCTAGCACAGATACGCAGTATTTT
CASSPQPTGSSTDTQYF
>.|TRBV9|.|TRBJ1-5
TGTGCCAGCAGCGGGGCCGGCAGGGGCCAGCCCCAGCATTTT
CASSGAGRGQPQHF
>.|TRBV27|TRBD1|TRBJ1-5
TGTGCCAGCAGTCCCCGGGACAGGGTTAGCACTCAGCCCCAGCATTTT
CASSPRDRVSTQPQHF
>.|TRBV15|.|TRBJ1-2
TGTGCCACCAGCAGAGATCAGGGCGGCTACACCTTC
CATSRDQGGYTF
>.|TRBV2|.|TRBJ2-1
TGTGCCAGCAGTAGGGGCCAGACTAATGAGCAGTTCTTC
CASSRGQTNEQFF
>.|TRBV7-9|TRBD1|TRBJ1-5
TGTGCCAGCAGCTCCGACAGGGAGGGACAGCCCCAGCATTTT
CASSSDREGQPQHF